Listed below are T cell receptor beta chains from one sample, sequenced in a study of PD-1 blockade in mismatch repair-deficient tumors. Measured with immunoSEQ multiplex PCR; TCRdb has only the in-frame clones, and not every one. This table holds about 130,000 clones, almost 90% found once. This material consisted of peripheral blood, taken almost 74 weeks after starting pembrolizumab. Source of these receptors: an adult with mismatch repair-deficient cancer. The CDR3 runs from the conserved cysteine through the conserved F or W. Each record gives: V gene, J gene, D gene, clone size, CDR3 protein, CDR3 DNA. D genes are given only for firm matches. Rows may omit the clone size; those that give it use once, few, many or a size class.

TRBV18,TRBJ2-6,NA,once,CASSHSSGANVLTF,TGTGCCAGCTCACACAGCTCTGGGGCCAACGTCCTGACTTTC
TRBV4-1,TRBJ2-4,NA,few,CASSGEAKNIQYF,TGCGCCAGCTCAGGAGAAGCCAAAAACATTCAGTACTTC
TRBV7-6,TRBJ2-7,TRBD2,NA,CASSLGIAGGPYEQYF,TGTGCCAGCAGCTTAGGGATAGCGGGAGGGCCCTACGAGCAGTACTTC
TRBV13,TRBJ2-2,TRBD2,NA,CASSFMTSGSPGELFF,TGTGCCAGCAGCTTTATGACTAGCGGGAGCCCCGGGGAGCTGTTTTTT
TRBV7-9,TRBJ2-6,NA,NA,CASSPAWSASGANVLTF,TGTGCCAGCAGCCCGGCTTGGTCTGCCTCTGGGGCCAACGTCCTGACTTTC
TRBV27,TRBJ1-5,TRBD1,NA,CASSSGQGAWDQPQHF,TGTGCCAGCAGTTCGGGACAGGGGGCTTGGGATCAGCCCCAGCATTTT
TRBV4-1,TRBJ1-3,NA,NA,CASSQVGPGNTIYF,TGCGCCAGCAGCCAAGTGGGGCCTGGGAACACCATATATTTT
TRBV7-9,TRBJ1-5,NA,NA,CASSSPGVNQPQHF,TGTGCCAGCAGCTCCCCGGGGGTCAATCAGCCCCAGCATTTT
TRBV7-2,TRBJ2-7,TRBD2,NA,CASSFSTSGIVDEQYF,TGTGCCAGCAGCTTTTCGACTAGCGGGATCGTCGACGAGCAGTACTTC
TRBV30,TRBJ2-7,NA,NA,CAWEEGDEQYF,TGTGCCTGGGAGGAGGGGGACGAGCAGTACTTC
TRBV4-1,TRBJ2-5,NA,once,CASSRIRLGETQYF,TGCGCCAGCAGCCGAATCCGGCTGGGGGAGACCCAGTACTTC
TRBV4-1,TRBJ1-2,TRBD1,NA,CASSQALGTGYGYTF,TGCGCCAGCAGCCAAGCCTTAGGGACAGGGTATGGCTACACCTTC
TRBV6-5,TRBJ2-1,TRBD2,NA,CASSLTSLNEQFF,TGTGCCAGCAGTTTGACTAGCCTCAATGAGCAGTTCTTC
TRBV6-5,TRBJ1-5,NA,NA,CASSRNRIEPQHF,TGTGCCAGCAGTCGAAACAGGATCGAGCCCCAGCATTTT
TRBV7-8,TRBJ2-7,TRBD1,once,CASSSRQGPSYEQYF,TGTGCCAGCAGCTCCCGACAGGGGCCCTCCTACGAGCAGTACTTC
TRBV7-9,TRBJ2-1,NA,once,CASSPKGRNNEQFF,TGTGCCAGCAGCCCCAAGGGTAGGAACAATGAGCAGTTCTTC
TRBV4-1,TRBJ2-7,NA,few,CASSDDTWVEQYF,TGCGCCAGCAGCGATGATACGTGGGTCGAGCAGTACTTC
TRBV30,TRBJ2-2,TRBD2,NA,CAWSVPPGTSGSGRPGELFF,TGTGCCTGGAGTGTACCGCCCGGGACTAGCGGGAGCGGTCGTCCCGGGGAGCTGTTTTTT
TRBV27,TRBJ1-1,NA,NA,CASSQTGLFTEAFF,TGTGCCAGCAGCCAAACAGGGCTGTTCACTGAAGCTTTCTTT
TRBV19,TRBJ2-1,TRBD2,few,CASSVPGLAGDNEQFF,TGTGCCAGTAGTGTCCCGGGACTAGCGGGGGACAATGAGCAGTTCTTC
TRBV5-1,TRBJ1-1,NA,few,CASSYNREQAFF,TGCGCCAGCAGCTACAACAGGGAACAAGCTTTCTTT
TRBV29-1,TRBJ2-1,TRBD2,NA,CSVDGLAGDNEQFF,TGCAGCGTTGACGGACTAGCGGGAGACAATGAGCAGTTCTTC
TRBV27,TRBJ2-3,NA,NA,CASRIRDPRGDTQYF,TGTGCCAGCAGGATCCGGGATCCAAGGGGGGATACGCAGTATTTT
TRBV7-2,TRBJ2-3,TRBD2,once,CASSKRAGGISTDTQYF,TGTGCCAGCAGCAAAAGGGCGGGGGGAATTAGCACAGATACGCAGTATTTT
TRBV7-9,TRBJ2-3,NA,NA,CASSLDGMSTDTQYF,TGTGCCAGCAGCTTAGACGGGATGAGCACAGATACGCAGTATTTT
TRBV4-3,TRBJ1-1,NA,NA,CASSQDIVGPDTEAFF,TGCGCCAGCAGCCAAGATATAGTGGGCCCGGACACTGAAGCTTTCTTT
TRBV29-1,TRBJ1-1,NA,few,CSVGKGSEAFF,TGCAGCGTTGGAAAGGGATCTGAAGCTTTCTTT
TRBV7-9,TRBJ2-1,NA,NA,CASSSHREVYNEQFF,TGTGCCAGCAGCTCTCACAGGGAGGTGTACAATGAGCAGTTCTTC
TRBV13,TRBJ2-5,NA,NA,CASSLGLAVGETQYF,TGTGCCAGCAGCTTAGGCCTTGCAGTGGGGGAGACCCAGTACTTC
TRBV15,TRBJ1-5,NA,NA,CATSRGGIFLNQPQHF,TGTGCCACCAGCAGGGGGGGAATTTTCCTTAATCAGCCCCAGCATTTT
TRBV5-1,TRBJ2-1,NA,NA,CASSLDPQGSYNEQFF,TGCGCCAGCAGCTTGGATCCACAGGGTTCCTACAATGAGCAGTTCTTC
TRBV6-1,TRBJ2-7,TRBD1,NA,CASSEETGGMDEQYF,TGTGCCAGCAGTGAAGAAACAGGGGGCATGGACGAGCAGTACTTC
TRBV29-1,TRBJ2-5,NA,NA,CSAKTGTALETQYF,TGCAGCGCCAAAACCGGGACGGCGCTGGAGACCCAGTACTTC
TRBV7-8,TRBJ2-3,TRBD2,NA,CASSLSSGRVRDTQYF,TGTGCCAGCAGCTTATCTAGCGGGAGGGTGCGAGATACGCAGTATTTT
TRBV4-1,TRBJ1-2,TRBD1,NA,CASSQVKGASGYTF,TGCGCCAGCAGCCAAGTCAAGGGGGCGAGTGGCTACACCTTC
TRBV5-1,TRBJ2-3,NA,once,CASSLGGTSASTDTQYF,TGCGCCAGCAGCTTGGGTGGGACGTCGGCTAGTACTGATACGCAGTATTTT
TRBV27,TRBJ2-5,TRBD2,NA,CASSPHRTSRETQYF,TGTGCCAGCAGTCCCCACAGGACTAGTCGAGAGACCCAGTACTTC
TRBV4-1,TRBJ2-3,NA,NA,CASSPFWRAGADTQYF,TGCGCCAGCAGCCCCTTTTGGCGGGCCGGCGCAGATACGCAGTATTTT
TRBV11-1,TRBJ2-5,NA,NA,CASRSSGKFQETQYF,TGTGCCAGTCGGAGTTCGGGGAAGTTCCAAGAGACCCAGTACTTC
TRBV4-1,TRBJ2-7,NA,NA,CASSPMGALGLGSYEQYF,TGCGCCAGCAGCCCCATGGGGGCCCTCGGGTTGGGCTCCTACGAGCAGTACTTC
TRBV7-2,TRBJ2-1,TRBD2,once,CASSLGHSGVYNEQFF,TGTGCCAGCAGCTTAGGCCATAGCGGGGTCTACAATGAGCAGTTCTTC
TRBV27,TRBJ2-2,NA,NA,CASSQKFGTGELFF,TGTGCCAGCAGCCAAAAATTTGGGACCGGGGAGCTGTTTTTT
TRBV6-1,TRBJ1-1,NA,NA,CASSEDIQHTEAFF,TGTGCCAGCAGTGAAGATATCCAGCATACTGAAGCTTTCTTT
TRBV7-9,TRBJ2-4,TRBD2,NA,CASSLELREPKNIQYF,TGTGCCAGCAGCTTAGAGCTGCGGGAGCCCAAAAACATTCAGTACTTC
TRBV29-1,TRBJ2-3,NA,NA,CSTAPKARELNTQYF,TGCAGCACTGCCCCTAAAGCCAGAGAGTTAAATACGCAGTATTTT
TRBV30,TRBJ2-3,NA,once,CAWTLGGNTDTQYF,TGTGCCTGGACCCTAGGGGGTAACACAGATACGCAGTATTTT
TRBV7-9,TRBJ2-1,NA,NA,CASSLKGNEQFF,TGTGCCAGCAGCTTAAAGGGAAATGAGCAGTTCTTC
TRBV28,TRBJ1-5,NA,NA,CASTRPTWGNQPQHF,TGTGCCAGCACCCGACCTACGTGGGGCAATCAGCCCCAGCATTTT
TRBV12-2,TRBJ2-3,NA,NA,CASRLAHTSRKYF,TGTGCAAGTCGCTTAGCGCACACTTCTCGTAAGTATTTT
TRBV18,TRBJ2-1,NA,NA,CASSPYGAYNEQFF,TGTGCCAGCTCACCATACGGGGCCTACAATGAGCAGTTCTTC